Below, 14 T cell receptor beta chains from the same sample are listed, as sequenced in a study of blood T cell repertoires in COVID-19. The data were produced by immunoSEQ multiplex PCR, yet TCRdb's version contains in-frame clones alone and is incomplete. The table records about 38,000 clones, around nine tenths of them present only once. The sequencing sample was made of peripheral blood. These receptors originate from a man in his 70s with active COVID-19.

V and J are TRBV6-5 and TRBJ1-1, with D unclear. This CDR3 comprises 11 residues. CDR1 is MNHEY, CDR2 SVGAGI, per germline. V lost 7 bases to trimming and J lost 3 bases, with 6 bases between them. The CDR3 protein is CASNSHTEAFF. The DNA for the CDR3 is TGTGCCAGCAACTCTCACACTGAAGCTTTCTTT.

This chain joins TRBV6-5 and TRBJ1-2; weak D call: TRBD1 (5 bases). The germline V gene has CDR1 MNHEY and CDR2 SVGAGI. V was trimmed by 6 bases and J by 2 bases, leaving 10 bases between them. CDR3 length: 13 residues. The CDR3 region is CASRFRQNYGYTF. CDR3 bases: TGTGCCAGCAGATTTCGACAGAACTATGGCTACACCTTC.

The V gene is TRBV30, the J gene TRBJ2-5; perhaps TRBD2 as D (6 bases). Germline loops: CDR1 GTSNPN, CDR2 SVGIG (reference sequence). V was clipped by 0 bases and J by 2 bases, with 13 bases between them. CDR3 size: 15 residues. The CDR3 spells CAWSVTRTKQETQYF. The DNA for the CDR3 is TGTGCCTGGAGTGTCACACGGACTAAACAAGAGACCCAGTACTTC.

The V gene is TRBV7-9, the J gene TRBJ2-3, with 8 bases lining up with TRBD2. Per germline, CDR1 SEHNR and CDR2 FQNEAQ (reference sequence). This CDR3 spans 15 amino acids. Trimming took 5 bases from V and 5 from J; bases not matched to a gene: 9. The CDR3: CASSPHGGAEDTQYF. In nucleotides, the CDR3 is TGTGCCAGCAGCCCTCACGGGGGGGCCGAAGATACGCAGTATTTT.

This clone has just one count. The chain combines TRBV28 with TRBJ2-5; perhaps TRBD2 as D (5 bases). This CDR3 spans 13 amino acids. CDR1 and CDR2 from the germline V gene are MDHEN and SYDVKM. Trimming removed 4 bases at V and 5 bases at J, with 11 bases between. This CDR3 reads CASSSRAPETQYF. For the CDR3, the DNA is TGTGCCAGCAGTTCGAGGGCTCCGGAGACCCAGTACTTC.

The chain recombines TRBV4-1 with TRBJ2-7; tentative D call: TRBD1 (6 bases). The CDR3 consists of 15 residues. Germline V gene sequence: CDR1 MGHRA, CDR2 YSYEKL. The V end was cut by 3 bases, the J end by 4 bases, with 16 bases between. DNA of the CDR3: TGCGCCAGCAGCCACCTGCAGGGGAGAAGGTACGAGCAGTACTTC. This codes for CASSHLQGRRYEQYF.

The V call is TRBV11-3, the J call TRBJ2-2, with 12 bases that match TRBD2. Losses at the gene ends were 0 bases for V and 5 bases for J; bases not matched to a gene: 4. Germline assignment: CDR1 SGHNT and CDR2 YENEEA. The CDR3 has 17 residues. The CDR3 DNA reads TGTGCCAGCAGCTTAGAGAAGACTAGCGGGAGTACCGGGGAGCTGTTTTTT. Its translation: CASSLEKTSGSTGELFF.

V usage is TRBV7-2 and J usage is TRBJ1-1; unclear D gene. Trimming shortened V by 0 bases and J by 5 bases, and 10 bases separated the two germline ends. Germline V gene lookup returns CDR1 SGHTA and CDR2 FQGNSA. The CDR3 contains 14 residues. CDR3 amino acids: CASSLASGRTEAFF. CDR3 DNA: TGTGCCAGCAGCTTAGCATCGGGTCGAACTGAAGCTTTCTTT.

The chain links TRBV7-2 to TRBJ2-5; TRBD1 matches 8 bases. The germline CDR1 and CDR2 sequences are SGHTA and FQGNSA. With 5 bases clipped from V and 4 bases from J, the junction kept 9 bases outside the gene matches. This CDR3 spans 15 amino acids. Here the CDR3 reads CASSAGRGPLETQYF. Here the CDR3 DNA reads TGTGCCAGCAGCGCAGGCAGGGGGCCGTTAGAGACCCAGTACTTC.

This clone occurred once. The chain uses TRBV4-1 and TRBJ2-7, with TRBD2 identical over 11 bases. The ends lost 4 bases at V and 3 bases at J; junction bases unmatched: 11. CDR1 MGHRA and CDR2 YSYEKL come from the germline V gene. The CDR3 consists of 17 residues. CDR3 in DNA: TGCGCCAGCAGCCCCGGAATTAGCGGGAGGGGGGTCTACGAGCAGTACTTC. Its protein product is CASSPGISGRGVYEQYF.

A single count supports this clone. This rearrangement joins TRBV29-1 to TRBJ2-1; D is perhaps TRBD1 (6 bases). The CDR3 covers 11 residues. Germline V gives CDR1 SQVTM, CDR2 ANQGSEA. The CDR3 region is CNVRGFNEQFF. The CDR3 region has the DNA TGCAACGTGAGGGGGTTCAATGAGCAGTTCTTC.

The V gene is TRBV6-5, the J gene TRBJ1-5, with a weak D call TRBD1 (5 bases). V was cut by 5 bases and J by 3 bases, with 8 bases left in between. This CDR3 region has 13 residues. Germline V lookup: CDR1 MNHEY, CDR2 SVGAGI. The chain's CDR3 is CASSPGYNQPQHF. The CDR3 DNA reads as TGTGCCAGCAGTCCAGGGTACAATCAGCCCCAGCATTTT.

The chain links TRBV12-5 to TRBJ2-5; 9 positions agree with TRBD1. Trimming cost V 4 bases and J 4 bases; bases outside gene matches: 1. This CDR3 spans 13 amino acids. Germline loops: CDR1 LGHNT, CDR2 FRNRAP. CDR3 sequence reads: CASGSGQGETQYF. CDR3 coding DNA: TGTGCTAGTGGTTCGGGACAGGGAGAGACCCAGTACTTC. The entire variable domain, with the rest obtained from reference TRBV12-5 and TRBJ2-5, is as follows: DARVTQTPRHKVTEMGQEVTMRCQPILGHNTVFWYRQTMMQGLELLAYFRNRAPLDDSGMPKDRFSAEMPDATLATLKIQPSEPRDSAVYFCASGSGQGETQYFGPGTRLLVL.

J is TRBJ2-3 and V is TRBV2; 9 bases are shared with TRBD2. V shed 6 bases, J shed 1 base, and the junction held 5 bases outside the gene matches. This CDR3 spans 15 amino acids. Germline V gives CDR1 SNHLY, CDR2 FYNNEI. This CDR3 reads CASSGRLAGTDTQYF. CDR3 in DNA: TGTGCCAGCAGCGGTAGACTAGCGGGCACAGATACGCAGTATTTT.